A single sample is the source of the 30 T cell receptor beta chains below, sequenced in a study of blood T cell repertoires in COVID-19. The data were produced by immunoSEQ multiplex PCR, yet TCRdb's version contains in-frame clones alone and is incomplete. This table has approximately 360,000 clones, more than 80% appearing once. What was sequenced was peripheral blood. The receptors stem from a man aged 40-49 years with acute or convalescent COVID-19.

V usage is TRBV5-1 and J usage is TRBJ2-3, with TRBD1 as a possible D gene (6 bases). The CDR3 has 14 amino acids. Germline lookup yields CDR1 SGHRS and CDR2 YFSETQ. V was trimmed by 3 bases and J by 1 base, leaving 9 bases between them. The CDR3 is CASSSDSGTDTQYF. The CDR3 bases are TGCGCCAGCAGCTCGGACAGTGGCACAGATACGCAGTATTTT.

This clone has a single count. This chain uses TRBV19 with TRBJ2-7; 9 nucleotides align to TRBD2. Per germline, CDR1 LNHDA and CDR2 SQIVND (reference sequence). Trimming cost V 10 bases and J 7 bases; bases outside gene matches: 11. This CDR3 comprises 13 residues. This chain's CDR3 is CATKTSGLGEQYF. CDR3 in DNA: TGTGCCACCAAGACTAGCGGTCTAGGGGAGCAGTACTTC.

J is TRBJ1-4 and V is TRBV7-2, with 7 bases fitting TRBD1. After removal of 1 base from V and 7 bases from J, the junction contained 9 bases not matched to a gene. Germline V gene sequence: CDR1 SGHTA, CDR2 FQGNSA. The CDR3 extends over 16 amino acids. The CDR3 region has the DNA TGTGCCAGCAGCTTAGTCATGGACAGGAGGATTGAAAAACTGTTTTTT. This gives the protein CASSLVMDRRIEKLFF.

This clone showed up just once. The chain employs TRBV28 and TRBJ1-5; 10 bases map to TRBD1. CDR1 is MDHEN and CDR2 is SYDVKM in the germline V gene. The CDR3 consists of 17 residues. Trimming at V came to 2 bases and at J to 4 bases, leaving 8 bases not matched to a gene. DNA of the CDR3: TGTGCCAGCAGTTTACTAGAGGGGACAGGGGTGAATCAGCCCCAGCATTTT. It specifies CASSLLEGTGVNQPQHF.

V and J are TRBV20-1 and TRBJ2-1; no firm D call. The CDR3 extends over 11 amino acids. V lost 7 bases, J lost 5 bases, and 9 bases lay in between. Germline assignment: CDR1 DFQATT and CDR2 SNEGSKA (reference sequence). The CDR3 loop reads CSGNNNNEQFF. In DNA, the CDR3 is TGCAGTGGTAACAACAACAATGAGCAGTTCTTC.

V gene TRBV19 combines with J gene TRBJ1-4; 7 nucleotides match TRBD1. Losses at the gene ends were 6 bases for V and 2 bases for J; bases not matched to a gene: 6. Germline CDR1 is LNHDA and CDR2 is SQIVND (reference sequence). The CDR3 is 15 residues long. The CDR3 sequence is CASRDAGQTNEKLFF. The CDR3 DNA reads TGTGCCAGTAGGGACGCGGGACAGACTAATGAAAAACTGTTTTTT. Filled out from reference TRBV19 and TRBJ1-4, the complete variable domain reads DGGITQSPKYLFRKEGQNVTLSCEQNLNHDAMYWYRQDPGQGLRLIYYSQIVNDFQKGDIAEGYSVSREKKESFPLTVTSAQKNPTAFYLCASRDAGQTNEKLFFGSGTQLSVL.

The J gene is TRBJ1-6, the V gene TRBV6-5, with D tentatively TRBD1 (5 bases). Trimming cost V 2 bases and J 7 bases, with 12 bases left between them. CDR1 is MNHEY, CDR2 SVGAGI, per germline. This CDR3 has 15 amino acids. The CDR3 region is CASSYLSGGNSPLHF. CDR3 nucleotide sequence: TGTGCCAGCAGTTACCTTTCCGGGGGAAATTCACCCCTCCACTTT.

V gene TRBV27 combines with J gene TRBJ2-1, with 10 bases that match TRBD1. Germline CDR1 MNHEY, CDR2 SMNVEV (reference sequence). Unmatched junction bases numbered 15, after V lost 4 bases and J lost 12 bases. The CDR3 sequence is 16 residues long. CDR3 in DNA: TGTGCCAGCAGTTCGTCGACAGGGGGCGTCACCCCCCGGCAGTTCTTC. This sequence encodes CASSSSTGGVTPRQFF.

Comment on this clone: Other DNA sequences from this sample encode an identical CDR3 as well. The rearrangement links TRBV28 to TRBJ2-5; TRBD1 agrees at 7 bases. The germline CDR1 and CDR2 sequences are MDHEN and SYDVKM. This CDR3 has 13 residues. Trimming at V came to 6 bases and at J to 1 base, leaving 2 bases not matched to a gene. CDR3 sequence reads: CASRRDSQETQYF. CDR3 bases: TGTGCCAGCAGGAGGGACAGCCAAGAGACCCAGTACTTC.

This clone was recorded only once. The rearrangement joins TRBV11-1 to TRBJ1-2; 11 bases are a match to TRBD1. The CDR3 spans 13 residues. CDR1 is SGHAT, CDR2 FQDESV, per germline (reference sequence). J lost 6 bases, V lost 5 bases, and 2 bases had no gene match. DNA for the CDR3: TGTGCCAGCAGCCCGGGACAGGGGGATGGCTACACCTTC. This sequence encodes CASSPGQGDGYTF.

This clone was seen a handful of times. The chain combines TRBV5-1 with TRBJ2-7; D remains unclear. The length of the CDR3 is 14 residues. CDR1 and CDR2 from the germline V gene are SGHRS and YFSETQ. The V end lost 4 bases, the J end lost 0 bases, and 11 bases lay between the germline ends. CDR3 sequence (DNA): TGCGCCAGCAGCCCGTGGCCTGTCTCCTACGAGCAGTACTTC. Its translation is CASSPWPVSYEQYF.

This clone came up a few times. Here the CDR3 reads CASIWDLDNEQFF. The CDR3 DNA reads as TGTGCCAGCATTTGGGACTTAGACAATGAGCAGTTCTTC. The chain couples TRBV6-5 to TRBJ2-1; a weak D match, TRBD2 (6 bases). V shed 7 bases and J shed 5 bases, with 12 bases lying between them. CDR1 MNHEY and CDR2 SVGAGI come from the germline V gene. The CDR3 sequence is 13 residues long.

The J gene is TRBJ2-5, the V gene TRBV6-4; 7 bases agree with TRBD2. With V trimmed by 0 bases and J by 4 bases, 8 bases remained unmatched. This CDR3 has 16 residues. Per germline, CDR1 MRHNA and CDR2 SNTAGT. The CDR3 loop is CASSDSTSGGAETQYF. CDR3 DNA sequence: TGTGCCAGCAGTGACTCGACTTCGGGAGGAGCAGAGACCCAGTACTTC.

The chain has TRBV4-1 and TRBJ2-3, with TRBD2 identical over 12 bases. V lost 1 base and J lost 4; bases outside the gene matches: 3. Germline CDR1 is MGHRA and CDR2 is YSYEKL. This CDR3 spans 16 amino acids. The CDR3 nucleotides are TGCGCCAGCAGCCAAGGACTAGCGGGAGTTGCAGATACGCAGTATTTT. Its translation: CASSQGLAGVADTQYF.

V is TRBV7-9 and J is TRBJ1-4; 11 bases are shared with TRBD1. V lost 5 bases to trimming and J lost 8 bases; unmatched junction nucleotides: 13. The CDR3 has 17 amino acids. In germline, CDR1 is SEHNR, CDR2 FQNEAQ (reference sequence). In DNA form, the CDR3 reads TGTGCCAGCAGCAGTACCGGGACAGGGGGAGTGGGAGAAAAACTGTTTTTT. Translating gives CASSSTGTGGVGEKLFF.

This sequence joins TRBV9 and TRBJ1-2; D possibly corresponds to TRBD1 (5 bases). The CDR3 runs to 15 residues. Between the trimmed V and J ends, which lost 4 bases and 4 bases, there was a span of 17 bases. CDR1 and CDR2 from the germline V gene are SGDLS and YYNGEE. This CDR3 reads CASSSRSGVAYGYTF. Here the CDR3 DNA reads TGTGCCAGCAGCTCCAGATCGGGGGTCGCCTATGGCTACACCTTC.

This clone was picked up one time. The same CDR3 also results from other DNA sequences found in this sample. CDR3 DNA sequence: TGTGCCAGCAGTCTCATTGGACAGGGCAACACTGAAGCTTTCTTT. Translated: CASSLIGQGNTEAFF. J is TRBJ1-1 and V is TRBV27, with 8 bases lining up with TRBD1. V lost 5 bases, J lost 2 bases, and 7 bases stayed unmatched. CDR1 and CDR2 from the germline V gene are MNHEY and SMNVEV (reference sequence). This CDR3 spans 15 amino acids.

This sequence joins TRBV7-8 and TRBJ2-4; 10 bases line up with TRBD1. The germline CDR1 and CDR2 sequences are SGHVS and FQNEAQ. With 3 bases clipped from V and 0 bases from J, the junction kept 5 bases outside the gene matches. This CDR3 is 17 amino acids long. The DNA of the CDR3 is TGTGCCAGCAGCTTCGACAGGGGGCCAATAGCCAAAAACATTCAGTACTTC. This translates into CASSFDRGPIAKNIQYF. Full variable domain (rest looked up from reference TRBV7-8 and TRBJ2-4): GAGVSQSPRYKVAKRGQDVALRCDPISGHVSLFWYQQALGQGPEFLTYFQNEAQLDKSGLPSDRFFAERPEGSVSTLKIQRTQQEDSAVYLCASSFDRGPIAKNIQYFGAGTRLSVL.

V and J are TRBV3-1 (or the pseudogene TRBV3-2) and TRBJ2-5; 9 nucleotides align to TRBD2. Germline V CDR1 and CDR2: LGHDT, YNNKEL (reference sequence). Losses at the gene ends were 1 base for V and 3 bases for J; bases not matched to a gene: 0. The CDR3 is 14 amino acids. The DNA for the CDR3 is TGTGCCAGCAGCCAAGGACTAGCGGAAGAGACCCAGTACTTC. The encoded protein is CASSQGLAEETQYF.

V and J are TRBV4-2 and TRBJ2-1; a possible D gene is TRBD1 (6 bases). Germline values: CDR1 LGHNA, CDR2 YNFKEQ. This CDR3 contains 14 residues. V lost 4 bases to trimming and J lost 2 bases, with 9 bases between them. For the CDR3, the DNA is TGTGCCAGCAGCCCAGGGACAACCTACAATGAGCAGTTCTTC. Encoded protein: CASSPGTTYNEQFF.

The chain combines TRBV7-9 with TRBJ1-5, with D perhaps matching TRBD1 (6 bases). Trimming took off 3 bases at V and 5 bases at J, with 14 bases between the two ends. The CDR3 extends over 15 amino acids. Germline V CDR1 and CDR2: SEHNR, FQNEAQ (reference sequence). In DNA form, the CDR3 reads TGTGCCAGCAGCTTCGAACAGGGTTCCGATCAGCCCCAGCATTTT. It yields the protein CASSFEQGSDQPQHF.

This chain joins TRBV27 and TRBJ2-7; TRBD1 aligns across 8 bases. J was trimmed by 4 bases and V by 7 bases; bases with no gene match: 6. Germline V gene data show CDR1 as MNHEY and CDR2 as SMNVEV (reference sequence). The CDR3 consists of 13 residues. The CDR3 DNA reads TGTGCCAGCAAGGACAGGGACAATTACGAGCAGTACTTC. Encoded protein: CASKDRDNYEQYF.

This clone occurred once. This chain connects TRBV5-1 to TRBJ1-1, with 7 nucleotides matching TRBD1. The CDR3 covers 15 residues. V shed 2 bases, J shed 1 base, and the junction held 5 bases outside the gene matches. In germline, CDR1 is SGHRS, CDR2 YFSETQ. DNA for the CDR3: TGCGCCAGCAGCTTAAACAGGGGCGGGAACACTGAAGCTTTCTTT. This encodes CASSLNRGGNTEAFF.

The CDR3 spells CASSDLGQGADEAFF. The DNA of the CDR3 is TGTGCCAGCAGCGACCTAGGACAGGGGGCTGACGAAGCTTTCTTT. This rearrangement joins TRBV7-9 to TRBJ1-1, with TRBD1 matching over 11 bases. Per the germline V gene, CDR1 is SEHNR and CDR2 is FQNEAQ (reference sequence). V lost 5 bases and J lost 8; bases outside the gene matches: 10. This CDR3 has 15 residues.

The chain recombines TRBV9 with TRBJ1-5; D gene uncertain. The CDR3 is made up of 15 amino acids. CDR1 is SGDLS, CDR2 YYNGEE, per germline. Trimming took off 0 bases at V and 5 bases at J, with 12 bases between the two ends. CDR3 in DNA: TGTGCCAGCAGCGTAGCTACCGGTTCCGATCAGCCCCAGCATTTT. As protein: CASSVATGSDQPQHF.

V gene TRBV6-4 combines with J gene TRBJ2-1; 9 bases agree with TRBD2. The V gene's germline CDR1 is MRHNA and CDR2 SNTAGT. The CDR3 sequence is 16 residues long. The ends lost 0 bases at V and 2 bases at J; junction bases unmatched: 2. The CDR3 DNA follows: TGTGCCAGCAGTGACTCGGCGGGAGGGGCCTACAATGAGCAGTTCTTC. This translates into CASSDSAGGAYNEQFF.

In this sample, this clone turned up once. The rearrangement uses TRBV5-8 and TRBJ1-1; 7 bases map to TRBD1. CDR1 is SGHTS and CDR2 is YDEGEE in the germline V gene. CDR3 length: 19 amino acids. J lost 0 bases, V lost 0 bases, and 14 bases had no gene match. The CDR3 here is CASSLVWGARGVMNTEAFF. CDR3 in DNA: TGTGCCAGCAGCTTGGTCTGGGGCGCCAGGGGGGTTATGAACACTGAAGCTTTCTTT.

The genes are TRBV10-3 and TRBJ1-6; possible D gene TRBD1, 5 bases. This CDR3 comprises 15 residues. V lost 2 bases and J lost 7, with 12 bases in between. The germline V gene encodes CDR1 ENHRY and CDR2 SYGVKD. The CDR3 protein is CAISEVRVDNSPLHF. CDR3 sequence (DNA): TGTGCCATCAGTGAGGTCAGGGTGGACAATTCACCCCTCCACTTT.

V gene TRBV19 combines with J gene TRBJ2-7, with 8 bases fitting TRBD2. Germline V gene data show CDR1 as LNHDA and CDR2 as SQIVND (reference sequence). The CDR3 runs 14 residues. V dropped 7 bases and J dropped 2; count of bases not matched to a gene: 7. The CDR3 DNA reads TGTGCCAGTACCGCGCGGGGGGCGACCTACGAGCAGTACTTC. This encodes CASTARGATYEQYF.

This chain uses TRBV7-6 with TRBJ1-5, with TRBD1 identical over 8 bases. The V and J ends lost 5 bases and 5 bases, in that order; junction bases with no gene match: 8. There are 15 residues in the CDR3. Germline CDR1 is SGHVS and CDR2 is FNYEAQ. The CDR3 sequence: CASSPGTGPYQPQHF. In DNA form, the CDR3 reads TGTGCCAGCAGCCCCGGGACAGGACCGTATCAGCCCCAGCATTTT. Based on the CDR3 plus reference TRBV7-6 and TRBJ1-5, the full variable domain is GAGVSQSPRYKVTKRGQDVALRCDPISGHVSLYWYRQALGQGPEFLTYFNYEAQQDKSGLPNDRFSAERPEGSISTLTIQRTEQRDSAMYRCASSPGTGPYQPQHFGDGTRLSIL.